The 12 T cell receptor beta chains listed next were all sequenced from one sample in a study of identical twins. TCRdb analysed the 5' RACE reads with MiXCR anew, one entry per CDR3 protein. This table has around 240,000 distinct CDR3 sequences, 10% appearing once. Sequenced: memory T cells sorted from blood. These receptor sequences come from a man between 45 and 60 years old in good health.

This clonotype was counted only a few times. The chain links TRBV7-2 to TRBJ2-7; 9 positions match TRBD2. Germline CDR1 SGHTA, CDR2 FQGNSA. This CDR3 is 16 amino acids long. Trimming cost V 5 bases and J 9 bases; bases outside gene matches: 17. The CDR3 DNA follows: TGTGCCAGCAGCCCTATGGTCAGCGGGGGGCCCCTCGGGCAGTACTTC. It codes for CASSPMVSGGPLGQYF.

This sequence joins TRBV28 and TRBJ2-3, with D tentatively TRBD2 (6 bases). The CDR3 spans 15 residues. With 6 bases removed from V and 8 bases from J, the gap between germline ends came to 21 bases. The V gene's germline CDR1 is MDHEN and CDR2 SYDVKM. CDR3 coding DNA: TGTGCCAGCAGCCCCGGGAGCCAAGTAGGTGTTACGCAGTATTTT. Residues: CASSPGSQVGVTQYF.

This chain links TRBV21-1 with TRBJ2-1; TRBD2 reflects the table's D call only, with no check against the DNA. TRBV21-1 has pseudogene status. The CDR3 is 15 residues long. CDR3 nucleotide sequence: TGTGCCAGCAGCAGCAACCACCGAGGGGAGGCTGAGCAGTTCTTC. This gives the protein CASSSNHRGEAEQFF.

This clonotype was seen many times. This sequence joins TRBV6-5 and TRBJ2-1; D tentatively fits TRBD1 or TRBD2 (5 bases each). CDR3 size: 18 residues. Trimming removed 0 bases at V and 6 bases at J, with 21 bases between. Looked up from germline, CDR1 is MNHEY and CDR2 is SVGAGI. CDR3 loop: CASSYSLDFFSRGNEQFF. The DNA for the CDR3 is TGTGCCAGCAGTTACTCGTTGGACTTCTTTTCGAGGGGCAATGAGCAGTTCTTC.

In its sample, this clonotype was seen many times. The rearrangement uses TRBV24-1 and TRBJ2-3; D call uncertain. The germline gives CDR1 KGHDR, CDR2 SFDVKD. The V end lost 6 bases, the J end lost 2 bases, and 11 bases lay between the germline ends. This CDR3 spans 14 amino acids. CDR3 sequence: CATSSADSTDTQYF. In nucleotides, the CDR3 is TGTGCCACCAGTAGCGCAGATTCCACAGATACGCAGTATTTT.

Ten or more counts support this clonotype. V usage is TRBV7-8 and J usage is TRBJ2-1; D is unclear. V lost 3 bases, J lost 2 bases, and 11 bases lay in between. Germline lookup yields CDR1 SGHVS and CDR2 FQNEAQ. CDR3 length: 15 residues. CDR3 bases: TGTGCCAGCAGCTTTTCGCGCCTAACCTACAATGAGCAGTTCTTC. It is translated as CASSFSRLTYNEQFF.

In its sample, this clonotype was seen many times. The chain is built from TRBV28 and TRBJ2-7; 8 bases are a match to TRBD1. CDR1 and CDR2 (germline): MDHEN, SYDVKM. V gave up 6 bases and J gave up 3 bases; unmatched junction bases: 7. The CDR3 totals 14 residues. The CDR3: CASSPTGVLYEQYF. As DNA, the CDR3 is TGTGCCAGCAGCCCGACAGGGGTACTCTACGAGCAGTACTTC.

The V call is TRBV28, the J call TRBJ2-7; D possibly corresponds to TRBD1 (5 bases). There are 14 residues in the CDR3. Germline V gives CDR1 MDHEN, CDR2 SYDVKM. Trimming removed 8 bases at V and 2 bases at J, with 16 bases between. CDR3 loop: CASVSGQSTYEQYF. The CDR3, as DNA: TGTGCCAGCGTGAGTGGACAATCTACCTACGAGCAGTACTTC.

This rearrangement joins TRBV20-1 to TRBJ2-1, with D tentatively TRBD1 or TRBD2 (5 bases each). The CDR3 covers 15 residues. Germline V gene lookup returns CDR1 DFQATT and CDR2 SNEGSKA (reference sequence). With 0 bases removed from V and 0 bases from J, the gap between germline ends came to 9 bases. The CDR3 DNA reads TGCAGTGCTAGAGACCGGGACCGCTCCTACAATGAGCAGTTCTTC. Encoded protein: CSARDRDRSYNEQFF.

This clonotype has just a few counts. This rearrangement joins TRBV24-1 to TRBJ2-7; weak D call: TRBD1 (6 bases). CDR3 length: 13 residues. Trimming took 5 bases from V and 1 from J, leaving 8 bases between them. The germline V gene encodes CDR1 KGHDR and CDR2 SFDVKD. The CDR3 bases are TGTGCCACCAGTGGCACAGGGTCCTACGAGCAGTACTTC. Translation gives CATSGTGSYEQYF.

V is TRBV5-4 and J is TRBJ2-7; 8 bases are shared with TRBD1. V dropped 0 bases and J dropped 5; count of bases not matched to a gene: 10. Germline V lookup: CDR1 SGHNT, CDR2 YYREEE (reference sequence). This CDR3 region has 16 residues. In DNA, the CDR3 is TGTGCCAGCAGCTTGGTGCAGGGGGCGAGGTTCAACGAGCAGTACTTC. Translating it yields CASSLVQGARFNEQYF.

This clonotype was observed a few times. This chain uses TRBV28 with TRBJ2-7; D not resolved. The V end was cut by 7 bases, the J end by 3 bases, with 10 bases between. This CDR3 has 12 amino acids. Per the germline V gene, CDR1 is MDHEN and CDR2 is SYDVKM. As DNA, the CDR3 is TGTGCCAGCACTCTTGGTGACTACGAGCAGTACTTC. The encoded protein is CASTLGDYEQYF.